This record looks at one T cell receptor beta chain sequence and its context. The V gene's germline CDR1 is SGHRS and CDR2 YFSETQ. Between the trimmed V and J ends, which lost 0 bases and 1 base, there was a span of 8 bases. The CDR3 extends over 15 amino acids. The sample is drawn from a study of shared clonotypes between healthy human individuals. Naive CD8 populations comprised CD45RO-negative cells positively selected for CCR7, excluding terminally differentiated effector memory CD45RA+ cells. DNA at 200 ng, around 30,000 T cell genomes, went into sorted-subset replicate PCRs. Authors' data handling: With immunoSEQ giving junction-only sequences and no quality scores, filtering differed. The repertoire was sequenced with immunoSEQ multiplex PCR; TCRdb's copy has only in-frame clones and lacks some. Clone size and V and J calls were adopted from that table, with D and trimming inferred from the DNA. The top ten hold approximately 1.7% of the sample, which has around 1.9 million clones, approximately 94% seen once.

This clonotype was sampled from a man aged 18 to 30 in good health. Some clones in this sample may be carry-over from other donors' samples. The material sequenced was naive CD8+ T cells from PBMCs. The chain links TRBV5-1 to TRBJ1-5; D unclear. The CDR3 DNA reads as TGCGCCAGCAGCTTGGCCTCGGGGAGCAATCAGCCCCAGCATTTT. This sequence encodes CASSLASGSNQPQHF.